The 7 T cell receptor beta chains below come from one sample, sequenced in a study of T cell responses to AZD1222 COVID-19 vaccine. Measured with immunoSEQ multiplex PCR; TCRdb has only the in-frame clones, and not every one. The data contain 100,000 to 150,000 clones, around 85% of them singletons. Specimen: peripheral blood, collected 28 days after the second AZD1222 dose. The source is an adult who received the AZD1222 COVID-19 vaccine.

This chain connects TRBV28 to TRBJ1-4, with TRBD1 identical over 9 bases. Germline CDR1 is MDHEN and CDR2 is SYDVKM. The ends lost 6 bases at V and 7 bases at J; junction bases unmatched: 15. This CDR3 has 17 amino acids. CDR3 region: CASRIPPGQGVFEKLFF. The CDR3 nucleotides are TGTGCCAGCAGGATACCACCGGGACAGGGTGTGTTTGAAAAACTGTTTTTT.

The chain uses TRBV25-1 and TRBJ2-7, with D possibly matching TRBD1 (6 bases). This CDR3 contains 12 residues. CDR1 is MGHDK, CDR2 SYGVNS, per germline. V gave up 9 bases and J gave up 5 bases, with 14 bases separating them. This CDR3 is CASSLTGHEQYF. The CDR3 DNA follows: TGTGCCAGTTCGTTGACAGGCCACGAGCAGTACTTC.

The chain uses TRBV2 and TRBJ2-1, with D unclear. The V end was cut by 2 bases, the J end by 10 bases, with 12 bases between. CDR1 is SNHLY, CDR2 FYNNEI, per germline. The CDR3 is made up of 13 amino acids. Here the CDR3 reads CASSESGFDEQFF. CDR3 bases: TGTGCCAGCAGTGAATCCGGGTTCGACGAGCAGTTCTTC.

The chain links TRBV29-1 to TRBJ2-5, with 9 bases fitting TRBD1. This CDR3 has 19 amino acids. CDR1 and CDR2 from the germline V gene are SQVTM and ANQGSEA. The V and J ends lost 4 bases and 0 bases, in that order; junction bases with no gene match: 18. In DNA, the CDR3 is TGCAGCGTTGTAGCTGTGGGGGGACAGGGATTTTTGTACCAAGAGACCCAGTACTTC. This translates into CSVVAVGGQGFLYQETQYF.

The V gene is TRBV2, the J gene TRBJ1-4, with D uncertain. The germline V gene encodes CDR1 SNHLY and CDR2 FYNNEI. The CDR3 is made up of 14 amino acids. Trimming pared 4 bases from V and 7 bases from J, leaving 13 bases between. The CDR3 DNA reads TGTGCCAGCAGTGGTACGGGTAACCTTGAAAAACTGTTTTTT. Its protein is CASSGTGNLEKLFF.

This clone was counted a single time. The V call is TRBV5-4, the J call TRBJ1-2, with D possibly being TRBD1 (5 bases). CDR3 size: 15 residues. Trimming pared 0 bases from V and 4 bases from J, leaving 13 bases between. Germline V gene data show CDR1 as SGHNT and CDR2 as YYREEE (reference sequence). In DNA form, the CDR3 reads TGTGCCAGCAGCTTGGAAGGAGGGGATAGCTATGGCTACACCTTC. This translates into CASSLEGGDSYGYTF.

Turning to this clone: Other DNA sequences within the sample encode an identical CDR3. The rearrangement joins TRBV11-2 to TRBJ2-1; D gene uncertain. V was cut by 5 bases and J by 3 bases, with 11 bases left in between. CDR1 and CDR2 (germline): SGHAT, FQNNGV. The CDR3 is 14 amino acids. CDR3 loop: CASSPETYYNEQFF. DNA of the CDR3: TGTGCCAGCAGCCCCGAGACTTACTACAATGAGCAGTTCTTC.